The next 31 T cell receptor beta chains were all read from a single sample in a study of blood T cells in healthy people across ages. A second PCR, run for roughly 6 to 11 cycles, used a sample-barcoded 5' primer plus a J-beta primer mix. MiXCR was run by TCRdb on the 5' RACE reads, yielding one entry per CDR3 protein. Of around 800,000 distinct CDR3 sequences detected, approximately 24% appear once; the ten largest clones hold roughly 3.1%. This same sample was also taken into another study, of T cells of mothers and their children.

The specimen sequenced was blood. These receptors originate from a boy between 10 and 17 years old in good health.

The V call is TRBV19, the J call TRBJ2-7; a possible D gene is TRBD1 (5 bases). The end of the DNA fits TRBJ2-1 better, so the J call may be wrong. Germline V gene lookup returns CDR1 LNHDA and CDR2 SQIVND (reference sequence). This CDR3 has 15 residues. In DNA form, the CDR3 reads TGTGCCAGTAACCCAAAAGGGGCGGCCTACAATGAGCAGTTCTTC. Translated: CASNPKGAAYNEQFF.

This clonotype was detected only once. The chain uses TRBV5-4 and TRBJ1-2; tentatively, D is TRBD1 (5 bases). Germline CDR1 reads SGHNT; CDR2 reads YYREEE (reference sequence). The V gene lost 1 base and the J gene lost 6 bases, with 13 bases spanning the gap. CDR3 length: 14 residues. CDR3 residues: CASSLLRGEDGYTF. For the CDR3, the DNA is TGTGCCAGCAGCTTGTTGCGGGGGGAGGATGGCTACACCTTC. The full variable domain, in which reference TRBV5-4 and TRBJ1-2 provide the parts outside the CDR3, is ETGVTQSPTHLIKTRGQQVTLRCSSQSGHNTVSWYQQALGQGPQFIFQYYREEENGRGNFPPRFSGLQFPNYSSELNVNALELDDSALYLCASSLLRGEDGYTFGSGTRLTVV.

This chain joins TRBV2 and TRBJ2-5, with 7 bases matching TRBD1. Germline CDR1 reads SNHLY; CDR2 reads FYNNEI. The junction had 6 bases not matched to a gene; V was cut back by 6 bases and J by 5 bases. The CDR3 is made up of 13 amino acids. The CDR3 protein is CASRDDRVETQYF. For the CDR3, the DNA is TGTGCCAGCAGGGACGACAGGGTTGAGACCCAGTACTTC.

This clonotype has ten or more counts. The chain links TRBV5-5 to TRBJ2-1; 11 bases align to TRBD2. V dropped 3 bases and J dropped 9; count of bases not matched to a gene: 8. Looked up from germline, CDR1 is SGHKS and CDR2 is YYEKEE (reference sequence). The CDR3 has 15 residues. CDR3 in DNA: TGTGCCAGCAGCTCGATAACTAGCGGGGGTTTTGAGCAGTTCTTC. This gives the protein CASSSITSGGFEQFF.

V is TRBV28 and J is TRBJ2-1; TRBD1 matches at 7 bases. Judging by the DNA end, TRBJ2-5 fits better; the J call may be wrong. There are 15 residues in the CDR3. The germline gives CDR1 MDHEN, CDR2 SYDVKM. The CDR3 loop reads CASSLWTGMGETQYF. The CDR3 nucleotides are TGTGCCAGCAGTTTATGGACAGGGATGGGGGAGACCCAGTACTTC.

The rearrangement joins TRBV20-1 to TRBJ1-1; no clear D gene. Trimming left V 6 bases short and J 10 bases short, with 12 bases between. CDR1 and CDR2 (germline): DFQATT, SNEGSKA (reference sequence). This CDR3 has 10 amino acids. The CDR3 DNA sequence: TGCAGTGCCCTCTCTATAGGAGCTTTCTTT. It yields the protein CSALSIGAFF.

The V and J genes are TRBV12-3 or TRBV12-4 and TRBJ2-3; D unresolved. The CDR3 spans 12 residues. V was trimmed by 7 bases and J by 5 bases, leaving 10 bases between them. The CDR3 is CASTNDGDTQYF. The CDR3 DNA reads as TGTGCCAGCACCAACGATGGAGATACGCAGTATTTT.

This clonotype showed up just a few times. The CDR3 DNA reads as TGCGCCAGCAGTGACCATACGGGGAATGAGCAGTTCTTC. It yields the protein CASSDHTGNEQFF. V gene TRBV10-1 combines with J gene TRBJ2-1; D possibly corresponds to TRBD2 (5 bases). The CDR3 runs 13 residues. Germline-derived CDR1 and CDR2 are WNHNN and SYGVQD (reference sequence). The V end lost 3 bases, the J end lost 7 bases, and 10 bases lay between the germline ends.

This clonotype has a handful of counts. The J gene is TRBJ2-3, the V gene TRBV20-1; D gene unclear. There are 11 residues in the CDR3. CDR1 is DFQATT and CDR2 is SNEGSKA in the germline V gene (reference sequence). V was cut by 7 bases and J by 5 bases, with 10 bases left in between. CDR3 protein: CSVPVRDTQYF. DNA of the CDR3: TGCAGTGTCCCCGTCAGAGATACGCAGTATTTT.

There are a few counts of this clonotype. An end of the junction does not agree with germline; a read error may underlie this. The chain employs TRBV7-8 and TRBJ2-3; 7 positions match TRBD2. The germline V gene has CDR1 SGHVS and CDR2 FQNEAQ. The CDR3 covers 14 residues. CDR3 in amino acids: CASSPQRGTDAQYF. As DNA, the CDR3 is TGTGCCAGCAGCCCCCAGCGGGGCACAGATGCGCAGTATTTT.

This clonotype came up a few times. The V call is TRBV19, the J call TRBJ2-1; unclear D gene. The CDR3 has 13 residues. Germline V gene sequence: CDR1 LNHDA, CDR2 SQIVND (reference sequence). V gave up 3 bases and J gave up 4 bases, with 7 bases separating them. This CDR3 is CASSIGVYNEQFF. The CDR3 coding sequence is TGTGCCAGTAGTATTGGGGTTTACAATGAGCAGTTCTTC.

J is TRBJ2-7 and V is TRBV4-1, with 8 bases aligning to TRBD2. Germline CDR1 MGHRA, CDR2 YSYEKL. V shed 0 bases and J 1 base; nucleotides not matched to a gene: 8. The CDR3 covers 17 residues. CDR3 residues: CASSQEVSGTSSYEQYF. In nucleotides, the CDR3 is TGCGCCAGCAGCCAAGAAGTTAGCGGGACATCATCCTACGAGCAGTACTTC.

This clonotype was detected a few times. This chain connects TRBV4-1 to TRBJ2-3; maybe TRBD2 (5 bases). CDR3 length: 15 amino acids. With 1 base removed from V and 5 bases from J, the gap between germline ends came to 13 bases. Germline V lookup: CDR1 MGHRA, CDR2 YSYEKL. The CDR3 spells CASSQGTVLGDTQYF. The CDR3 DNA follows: TGCGCCAGCAGCCAAGGGACTGTTCTCGGAGATACGCAGTATTTT.

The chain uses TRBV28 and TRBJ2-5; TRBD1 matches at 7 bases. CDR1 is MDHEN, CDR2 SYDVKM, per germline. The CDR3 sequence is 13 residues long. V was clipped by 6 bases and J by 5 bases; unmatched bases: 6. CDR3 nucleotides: TGTGCCAGCAGACTTGACAGGGTCGAGACCCAGTACTTC. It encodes CASRLDRVETQYF. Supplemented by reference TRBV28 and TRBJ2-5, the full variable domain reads DVKVTQSSRYLVKRTGEKVFLECVQDMDHENMFWYRQDPGLGLRLIYFSYDVKMKEKGDIPEGYSVSREKKERFSLILESASTNQTSMYLCASRLDRVETQYFGPGTRLLVL.

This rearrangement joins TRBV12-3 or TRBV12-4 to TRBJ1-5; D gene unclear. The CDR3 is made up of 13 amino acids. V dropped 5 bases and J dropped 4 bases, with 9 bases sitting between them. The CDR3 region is CASSRTWNQPQHF. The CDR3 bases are TGTGCCAGCAGTCGGACCTGGAATCAGCCCCAGCATTTT.

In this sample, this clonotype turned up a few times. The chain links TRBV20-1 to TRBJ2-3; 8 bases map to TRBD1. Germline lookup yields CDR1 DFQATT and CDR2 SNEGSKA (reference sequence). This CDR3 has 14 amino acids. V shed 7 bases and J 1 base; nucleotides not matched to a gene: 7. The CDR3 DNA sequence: TGCAGTGTTGGACAGGGCGGTGGCACAGATACGCAGTATTTT. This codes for CSVGQGGGTDTQYF.

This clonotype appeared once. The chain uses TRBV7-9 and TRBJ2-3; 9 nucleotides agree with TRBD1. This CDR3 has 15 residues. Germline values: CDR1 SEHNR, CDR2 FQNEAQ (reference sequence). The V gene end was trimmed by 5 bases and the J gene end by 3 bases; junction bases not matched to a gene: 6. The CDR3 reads CASSATGQGTDTQYF. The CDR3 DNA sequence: TGTGCCAGCAGCGCCACGGGACAGGGAACAGATACGCAGTATTTT.

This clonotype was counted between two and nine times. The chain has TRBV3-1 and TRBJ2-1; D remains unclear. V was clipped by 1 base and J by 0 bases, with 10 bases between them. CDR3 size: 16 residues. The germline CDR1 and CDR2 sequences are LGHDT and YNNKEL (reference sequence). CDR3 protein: CASSQVLDSSYNEQFF. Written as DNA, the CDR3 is TGTGCCAGCAGCCAAGTATTGGATAGCTCCTACAATGAGCAGTTCTTC.

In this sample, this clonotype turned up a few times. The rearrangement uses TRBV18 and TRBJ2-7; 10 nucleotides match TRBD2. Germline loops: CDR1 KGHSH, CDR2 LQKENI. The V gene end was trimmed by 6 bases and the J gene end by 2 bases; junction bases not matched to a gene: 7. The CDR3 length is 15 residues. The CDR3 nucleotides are TGTGCCAGCTCCTCCGGGACTAGCGTAACCTACGAGCAGTACTTC. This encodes CASSSGTSVTYEQYF.

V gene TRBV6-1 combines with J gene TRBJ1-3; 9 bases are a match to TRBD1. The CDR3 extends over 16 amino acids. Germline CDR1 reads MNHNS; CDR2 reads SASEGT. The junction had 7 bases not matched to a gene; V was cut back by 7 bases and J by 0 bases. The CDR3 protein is CASKTGGDNSGNTIYF. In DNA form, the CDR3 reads TGTGCCAGCAAGACAGGGGGGGACAACTCTGGAAACACCATATATTTT.

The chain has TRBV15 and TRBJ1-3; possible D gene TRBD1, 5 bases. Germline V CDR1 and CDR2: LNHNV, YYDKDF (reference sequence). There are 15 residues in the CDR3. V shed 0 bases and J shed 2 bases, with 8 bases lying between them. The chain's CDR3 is CATSRDAGTGNTIYF. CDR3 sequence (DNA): TGTGCCACCAGCAGAGATGCAGGGACTGGAAACACCATATATTTT.

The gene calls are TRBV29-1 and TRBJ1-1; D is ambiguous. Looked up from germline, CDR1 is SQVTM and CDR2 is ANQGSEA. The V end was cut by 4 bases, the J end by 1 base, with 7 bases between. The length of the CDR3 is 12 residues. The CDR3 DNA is TGCAGCGTTGGTCTGGGGAACACTGAAGCTTTCTTT. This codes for CSVGLGNTEAFF.

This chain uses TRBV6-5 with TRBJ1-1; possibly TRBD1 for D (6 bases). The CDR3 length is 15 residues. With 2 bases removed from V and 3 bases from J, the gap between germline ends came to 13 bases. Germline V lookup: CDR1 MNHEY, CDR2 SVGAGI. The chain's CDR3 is CASSYGGWTDTEAFF. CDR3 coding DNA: TGTGCCAGCAGTTACGGGGGCTGGACGGACACTGAAGCTTTCTTT.

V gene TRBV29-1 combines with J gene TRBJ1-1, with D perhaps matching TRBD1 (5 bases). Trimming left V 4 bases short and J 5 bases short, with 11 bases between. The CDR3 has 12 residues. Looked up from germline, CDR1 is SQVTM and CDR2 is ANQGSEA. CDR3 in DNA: TGCAGCGTTGTGGAATCAGGGACTGAAGCTTTCTTT. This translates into CSVVESGTEAFF.

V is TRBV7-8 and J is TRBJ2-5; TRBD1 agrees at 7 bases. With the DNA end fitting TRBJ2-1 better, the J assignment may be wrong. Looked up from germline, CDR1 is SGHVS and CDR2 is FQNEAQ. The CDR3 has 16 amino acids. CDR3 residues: CASSLVRPGGYNEQFF. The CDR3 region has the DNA TGTGCCAGCAGCCTTGTTAGGCCAGGGGGCTACAATGAGCAGTTCTTC.

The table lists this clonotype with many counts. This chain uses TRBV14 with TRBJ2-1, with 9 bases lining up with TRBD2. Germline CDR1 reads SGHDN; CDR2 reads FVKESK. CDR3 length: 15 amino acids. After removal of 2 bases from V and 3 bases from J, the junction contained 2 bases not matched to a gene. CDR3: CASSQLAGSYNEQFF. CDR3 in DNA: TGTGCCAGCAGCCAACTAGCGGGGAGCTACAATGAGCAGTTCTTC.

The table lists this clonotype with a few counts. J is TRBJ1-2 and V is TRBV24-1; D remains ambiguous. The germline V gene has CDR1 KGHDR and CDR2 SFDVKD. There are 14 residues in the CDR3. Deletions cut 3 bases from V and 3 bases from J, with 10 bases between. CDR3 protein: CATSDAQDYYGYTF. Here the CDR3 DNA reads TGTGCCACCAGTGATGCCCAGGATTACTATGGCTACACCTTC.

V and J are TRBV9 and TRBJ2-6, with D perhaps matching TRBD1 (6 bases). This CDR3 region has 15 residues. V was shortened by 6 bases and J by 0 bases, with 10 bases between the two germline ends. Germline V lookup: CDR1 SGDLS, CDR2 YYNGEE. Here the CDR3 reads CASNRGGSGANVLTF. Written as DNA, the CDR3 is TGTGCCAGCAACCGAGGGGGCTCTGGGGCCAACGTCCTGACTTTC.

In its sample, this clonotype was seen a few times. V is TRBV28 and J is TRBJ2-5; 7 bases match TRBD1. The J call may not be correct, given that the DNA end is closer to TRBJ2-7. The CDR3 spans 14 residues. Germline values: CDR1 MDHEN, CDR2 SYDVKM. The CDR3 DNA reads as TGTGCCAGCAGCCAAACTGGGACAGTCTACGAGCAGTACTTC. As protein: CASSQTGTVYEQYF.

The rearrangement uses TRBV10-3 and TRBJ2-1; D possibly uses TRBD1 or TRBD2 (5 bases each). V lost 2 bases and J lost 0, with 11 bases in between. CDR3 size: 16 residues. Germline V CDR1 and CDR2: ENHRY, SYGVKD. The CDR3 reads CAISEMGPVSYNEQFF. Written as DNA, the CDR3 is TGTGCCATCAGTGAGATGGGACCAGTCTCCTACAATGAGCAGTTCTTC.

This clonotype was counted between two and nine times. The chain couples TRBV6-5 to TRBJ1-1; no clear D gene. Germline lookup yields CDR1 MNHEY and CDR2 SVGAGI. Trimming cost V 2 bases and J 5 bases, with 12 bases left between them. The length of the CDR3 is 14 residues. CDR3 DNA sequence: TGTGCCAGCAGTTACGTGGCAGCGGGAACTGAAGCTTTCTTT. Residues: CASSYVAAGTEAFF.